This TCR beta chain comes out of a study of identical twins' blood T cells. Study-wide findings and caveats: Twins reportedly had markedly more similar V usage than unrelated donors, even among out-of-frame TCRbeta clonotypes.

TCR cDNA libraries were made from RNA using a previously described, modified protocol. In TCRdb, the 5' RACE reads were re-called with MiXCR into one record per CDR3 protein. This table has a few hundred thousand distinct CDR3 sequences, more than 25% appearing once. This clonotype was seen at least ten times. Its antigen is unidentified. The CDR3 has 15 residues. V was clipped by 3 bases and J by 1 base, with 12 bases between them. In germline, CDR1 is SEHNR, CDR2 FQNEAQ (reference sequence). The clonotype was recovered from a woman between 18 and 50 years old in good health. The rearrangement joins TRBV7-9 to TRBJ1-1; no clear D gene. Sequenced input: PBMCs. The CDR3 nucleotides read TGTGCCAGCAGCTTTTCTAGTGTCCGGAACACTGAAGCTTTCTTT. As protein: CASSFSSVRNTEAFF.